The 29 T cell receptor beta chains below come from one sample, sequenced in a study of identical twins. Each CDR3 protein gets one entry after TCRdb re-called the 5' RACE reads with MiXCR. The sample lists 400,000 to 500,000 distinct CDR3 sequences, about 13% occurring once. These sequences were also reported in another study, on yellow fever vaccine responses in identical twins.

The sample consisted of CD4+ T cells sorted from blood. These TCRs come from a woman younger than 30 in good health.

The chain uses TRBV10-3 and TRBJ2-1; D gene unclear. CDR3 length equals 13 residues. With 0 bases removed from V and 7 bases from J, the gap between germline ends came to 7 bases. The germline gives CDR1 ENHRY, CDR2 SYGVKD. CDR3 sequence (DNA): TGTGCCATCAGTGAGTCCCTCTTGAATGAGCAGTTCTTC. Its translation: CAISESLLNEQFF.

This clonotype was counted only a few times. The genes are TRBV18 and TRBJ1-1, with D hard to call. The CDR3 length is 15 residues. Germline V gives CDR1 KGHSH, CDR2 LQKENI. V gave up 0 bases and J gave up 1 base, with 9 bases separating them. The DNA of the CDR3 is TGTGCCAGCTCACCACCCGGGAGCTCGAACACTGAAGCTTTCTTT. Its protein is CASSPPGSSNTEAFF.

The table lists this clonotype with a few counts. This sequence joins TRBV4-3 and TRBJ1-5; the D is unclear. With 5 bases removed from V and 2 bases from J, the gap between germline ends came to 7 bases. Germline lookup yields CDR1 LGHNA and CDR2 YSLEER. The CDR3 loop spans 13 amino acids. The CDR3 protein is CASSGGRNQPQHF. In DNA, the CDR3 is TGCGCCAGCAGCGGAGGACGCAATCAGCCCCAGCATTTT.

The CDR3 coding sequence is TGTGCCAGCAGTTTATACCTGGACAGATACACTGAAGCTTTCTTT. Its protein is CASSLYLDRYTEAFF. The V and J genes are TRBV28 and TRBJ1-1, with TRBD1 as a possible D gene (6 bases). V was trimmed by 1 base and J by 3 bases, leaving 12 bases between them. The CDR3 has 15 amino acids. Per germline, CDR1 MDHEN and CDR2 SYDVKM.

This clonotype has just a few counts. This chain uses TRBV11-2 with TRBJ2-3; no clear D gene. Per the germline V gene, CDR1 is SGHAT and CDR2 is FQNNGV. This CDR3 contains 15 residues. Trimming left V 5 bases short and J 3 bases short, with 15 bases between. The CDR3 nucleotides read TGTGCCAGCAGCCCCGGAATACTGGGGACAGATACGCAGTATTTT. Translation: CASSPGILGTDTQYF.

Ten or more counts support this clonotype. The chain carries TRBV12-3 or TRBV12-4 and TRBJ1-4; TRBD1 matches 9 bases. V lost 5 bases and J lost 4; bases outside the gene matches: 5. The CDR3 consists of 15 residues. CDR3 region: CASSPGTGNNEKLFF. CDR3 nucleotides: TGTGCCAGCAGTCCCGGGACAGGGAATAATGAAAAACTGTTTTTT.

This clonotype was seen ten or more times. The rearrangement links TRBV24-1 to TRBJ1-2, with 7 positions matching TRBD1. Losses at the gene ends were 3 bases for V and 10 bases for J; bases not matched to a gene: 10. CDR1 is KGHDR, CDR2 SFDVKD, per germline. The CDR3 totals 14 residues. In DNA, the CDR3 is TGTGCCACCAGTGATCCCCGGGACAGTGTTGACTACACCTTC. It specifies CATSDPRDSVDYTF.

There are many counts of this clonotype. V usage is TRBV2 and J usage is TRBJ2-1, with TRBD2 matching over 7 bases. From germline, CDR1 is SNHLY and CDR2 FYNNEI. This CDR3 spans 14 amino acids. The V gene end was trimmed by 6 bases and the J gene end by 7 bases; junction bases not matched to a gene: 9. CDR3 bases: TGTGCCAGCAGAACAGGATACGGGAGGAATGAGCAGTTCTTC. Protein product: CASRTGYGRNEQFF.

This clonotype was detected only a few times. This chain uses TRBV10-3 with TRBJ2-2; D not resolved. Trimming took 4 bases from V and 0 from J, leaving 6 bases between them. The germline CDR1 and CDR2 sequences are ENHRY and SYGVKD. This CDR3 contains 14 residues. The CDR3 DNA follows: TGTGCCATCAGTGTTCAAGCGAACACCGGGGAGCTGTTTTTT. This encodes CAISVQANTGELFF.

The chain recombines TRBV28 with TRBJ1-4; the D is unclear. Germline CDR1 is MDHEN and CDR2 is SYDVKM. CDR3 length: 11 residues. V was shortened by 2 bases and J by 11 bases, with 6 bases between the two germline ends. The CDR3: CASSLGRKLFF. Written as DNA, the CDR3 is TGTGCCAGCAGTTTAGGACGGAAACTGTTTTTT.

This clonotype was counted only a few times. The chain couples TRBV7-2 to TRBJ2-5; 12 nucleotides match TRBD2. Per the germline V gene, CDR1 is SGHTA and CDR2 is FQGNSA. The CDR3 has 17 amino acids. V lost 1 base to trimming and J lost 4 bases; unmatched junction nucleotides: 7. This CDR3 reads CASSLVSSGGALETQYF. As DNA, the CDR3 is TGTGCCAGCAGCTTAGTTTCTAGCGGGGGGGCTCTAGAGACCCAGTACTTC.

This chain links TRBV3-1 with TRBJ1-2, with D unclear. The CDR3 runs 13 residues. The V gene lost 6 bases and the J gene lost 6 bases, with 14 bases spanning the gap. Germline V gene data show CDR1 as LGHDT and CDR2 as YNNKEL (reference sequence). CDR3 in DNA: TGTGCCAGCAGAGAGATGAGGCGCGATGGCTACACCTTC. It specifies CASREMRRDGYTF.

In this sample, this clonotype turned up a few times. V is TRBV24-1 and J is TRBJ2-1; TRBD2 agrees at 11 bases. J gave up 5 bases and V 4 bases, and 6 bases lay outside the gene matches. The CDR3 is made up of 16 amino acids. Germline V gene data show CDR1 as KGHDR and CDR2 as SFDVKD. The CDR3 protein is CATSELGTSGNNEQFF. The CDR3 DNA sequence: TGTGCCACCAGTGAACTGGGGACTAGCGGTAACAATGAGCAGTTCTTC.

This clonotype was recorded a few times. The chain recombines TRBV20-1 with TRBJ2-7, with D perhaps matching TRBD1 (6 bases). Deletions cut 4 bases from V and 0 bases from J, with 7 bases between. This CDR3 is built from 12 residues. The germline gives CDR1 DFQATT, CDR2 SNEGSKA (reference sequence). The CDR3 region is CSAIQGSYEQYF. The CDR3 DNA reads as TGCAGTGCTATACAGGGCTCCTACGAGCAGTACTTC.

V gene TRBV29-1 combines with J gene TRBJ2-1; D not resolved. The V end was cut by 6 bases, the J end by 10 bases, with 13 bases between. In germline, CDR1 is SQVTM, CDR2 ANQGSEA. CDR3 length: 11 amino acids. In nucleotides, the CDR3 is TGCAGCGTCAGCTCTGGTATGGAGCAGTTCTTC. Its protein product is CSVSSGMEQFF.

The chain has TRBV5-1 and TRBJ2-3, with 10 bases matching TRBD2. This CDR3 contains 17 residues. Germline CDR1 is SGHRS and CDR2 is YFSETQ. J was trimmed by 2 bases and V by 2 bases; bases with no gene match: 8. In DNA form, the CDR3 reads TGCGCCAGCAGCTTCGGACTAGCGGCCTCTAACACAGATACGCAGTATTTT. Residues: CASSFGLAASNTDTQYF.

This clonotype was detected a few times. V usage is TRBV5-6 and J usage is TRBJ1-5; no definite D call. CDR1 is SGHDT, CDR2 YYEEEE, per germline. This CDR3 is 15 amino acids long. V was clipped by 0 bases and J by 7 bases, with 14 bases between them. The CDR3 loop is CASSLAIGAGQPQHF. In nucleotides, the CDR3 is TGTGCCAGCAGCTTGGCGATTGGTGCGGGGCAGCCCCAGCATTTT.

This clonotype has a handful of counts. V is TRBV28 and J is TRBJ2-4; D uncertain. The ends were cut back, 1 base at V and 3 bases at J, with 16 bases in the middle. Germline V CDR1 and CDR2: MDHEN, SYDVKM. The length of the CDR3 is 17 residues. CDR3 residues: CASSLSAIANDKNIQYF. The CDR3 DNA is TGTGCCAGCAGTTTATCCGCTATAGCAAATGACAAAAACATTCAGTACTTC. Complete variable domain (other parts from reference TRBV28 and TRBJ2-4): DVKVTQSSRYLVKRTGEKVFLECVQDMDHENMFWYRQDPGLGLRLIYFSYDVKMKEKGDIPEGYSVSREKKERFSLILESASTNQTSMYLCASSLSAIANDKNIQYFGAGTRLSVL.

This chain uses TRBV7-8 with TRBJ2-7, with TRBD2 as a possible D gene (5 bases). The CDR3 is 14 residues long. Germline CDR1 and CDR2: SGHVS and FQNEAQ. V lost 3 bases and J lost 2, with 11 bases in between. CDR3 loop: CASSFRETTYEQYF. DNA for the CDR3: TGTGCCAGCAGCTTCCGGGAAACTACCTACGAGCAGTACTTC. The entire variable domain, with the rest obtained from reference TRBV7-8 and TRBJ2-7, is as follows: GAGVSQSPRYKVAKRGQDVALRCDPISGHVSLFWYQQALGQGPEFLTYFQNEAQLDKSGLPSDRFFAERPEGSVSTLKIQRTQQEDSAVYLCASSFRETTYEQYFGPGTRLTVT.

The chain joins TRBV3-1 to TRBJ1-1, with TRBD1 as a possible D gene (5 bases). V shed 0 bases and J shed 7 bases, with 12 bases lying between them. There are 14 residues in the CDR3. Germline V CDR1 and CDR2: LGHDT, YNNKEL (reference sequence). DNA of the CDR3: TGTGCCAGCAGCCAAGAACTGGGGCGAGATGAAGCTTTCTTT. Its protein is CASSQELGRDEAFF. Variable domain in full (rest from reference TRBV3-1 and TRBJ1-1): DTAVSQTPKYLVTQMGNDKSIKCEQNLGHDTMYWYKQDSKKFLKIMFSYNNKELIINETVPNRFSPKSPDKAHLNLHINSLELGDSAVYFCASSQELGRDEAFFGQGTRLTVV.

The chain uses TRBV7-3 and TRBJ2-6; no definite D call. Trimming stripped 3 bases from V and 2 bases from J, with 8 bases between. Per the germline V gene, CDR1 is SGHTA and CDR2 is FQGTGA. The CDR3 contains 15 residues. The CDR3 bases are TGTGCCAGCAGCTTCCTGGGCACTGGGGCCAACGTCCTGACTTTC. The encoded protein is CASSFLGTGANVLTF.

Many counts were recorded for this clonotype. The V and J genes are TRBV28 and TRBJ2-1; D unclear. Trimming took 6 bases from V and 1 from J, leaving 13 bases between them. Germline V CDR1 and CDR2: MDHEN, SYDVKM. This CDR3 region has 15 residues. CDR3 nucleotide sequence: TGTGCCAGCAGCCCCCTGACGCGGTCCTACAATGAGCAGTTCTTC. This sequence encodes CASSPLTRSYNEQFF.

The chain carries TRBV7-2 and TRBJ2-5; 10 nucleotides align to TRBD2. V lost 2 bases to trimming and J lost 5 bases; unmatched junction nucleotides: 8. Germline V gene lookup returns CDR1 SGHTA and CDR2 FQGNSA. The CDR3 spans 16 residues. The CDR3 sequence is CASSLWSQRGGETQYF. Here the CDR3 DNA reads TGTGCCAGCAGCTTATGGAGTCAGCGGGGGGGCGAGACCCAGTACTTC.

As regards this clonotype: A much larger clonotype is one base distant, so this may be a read error. The gene calls are TRBV12-3 or TRBV12-4 and TRBJ2-2; 7 bases agree with TRBD1. The CDR3 is 17 residues long. Here the CDR3 DNA reads TGTACCAGCAGTTTAGGTCGTAGACAGGGGAACACCGGGGAGCTGTTTTTT. This sequence encodes CTSSLGRRQGNTGELFF.

In its sample, this clonotype was seen a few times. The chain has TRBV6-1 and TRBJ1-5, with 8 bases identical to TRBD1. Germline CDR1 MNHNS, CDR2 SASEGT. V dropped 6 bases and J dropped 6; count of bases not matched to a gene: 4. The CDR3 extends over 13 amino acids. CDR3 sequence: CASRGQGGQPQHF. The CDR3 nucleotides are TGTGCCAGCAGAGGACAGGGAGGTCAGCCCCAGCATTTT.

This clonotype was observed a single time. The chain recombines TRBV5-1 with TRBJ2-4; D possibly corresponds to TRBD2 (6 bases). In germline, CDR1 is SGHRS, CDR2 YFSETQ. Trimming shortened V by 0 bases and J by 5 bases, and 6 bases separated the two germline ends. The CDR3 loop spans 13 amino acids. For the CDR3, the DNA is TGCGCCAGCAGCTTGGGGGGGGAAAACATTCAGTACTTC. It yields the protein CASSLGGENIQYF.

This clonotype was counted at least ten times. An end of the junction does not agree with germline; a read error may underlie this. This chain connects TRBV5-1 to TRBJ2-1, with TRBD2 identical over 12 bases. The CDR3 sequence is 16 residues long. Per germline, CDR1 SGHRS and CDR2 YFSETQ. The CDR3 here is CASSLGLAGSYNEQFF. The DNA for the CDR3 is TGTGCCAGCAGCTTGGGACTAGCGGGCTCCTACAATGAGCAGTTCTTC.

The chain combines TRBV20-1 with TRBJ2-5; 10 bases are a match to TRBD2. The CDR3 runs to 15 residues. V trimming: 6 bases; J trimming: 5 bases; junction bases outside the gene matches: 12. Per the germline V gene, CDR1 is DFQATT and CDR2 is SNEGSKA (reference sequence). In nucleotides, the CDR3 is TGCAGTGCAGAGAGCCTAGCGGGGGCAAAGGAGACCCAGTACTTC. It is translated as CSAESLAGAKETQYF.

This clonotype was counted a single time. The chain employs TRBV7-6 and TRBJ2-3, with D unclear. Trimming took off 10 bases at V and 2 bases at J, with 19 bases between the two ends. Looked up from germline, CDR1 is SGHVS and CDR2 is FNYEAQ. The CDR3 runs 15 residues. The CDR3 DNA is TGTGCCACCTCAGGCTCAACGGCCCCCACAGATACGCAGTATTTT. This gives the protein CATSGSTAPTDTQYF.